The sequence of this T cell receptor (beta chain) was determined in a study of CD4 T cells in relation to SARS-CoV-2 and coronaviruses. Overall study results and limits: SARS-CoV-2-driven expansion was significantly weaker in crossreactive than monoreactive clones.

Approximately 9 x 10^4 naive or memory CD4+ cells were cultured with CEF peptides for about 10 days. The data were produced by immunoSEQ multiplex PCR, yet TCRdb's version contains in-frame clones alone and is incomplete. The sample holds 35,000 to 45,000 clones, nearly 85% seen once. With regard to this clone: Its specificity is unknown.

V lost 5 bases and J lost 0, with 9 bases in between. The CDR3 spans 14 residues. Germline lookup yields CDR1 SGHTA and CDR2 FQGTGA. This rearrangement joins TRBV7-3 to TRBJ2-3, with D perhaps matching TRBD1 or TRBD2 (5 bases each). Material for sequencing was naive CD4+ T cells from PBMCs, cultured in vitro. The subset denotes: naive CD4+ T cells isolated by negative enrichment. The sequence came from an adult with COVID-19. In nucleotides, the CDR3 is TGTGCCAGCAGCCGGGACCACAGCACAGATACGCAGTATTTT. Protein sequence: CASSRDHSTDTQYF.